The 31 T cell receptor beta chains below were found in one sample sequenced in a study of T cells in Graves' hyperthyroidism and ophthalmopathy. It was RNA transcripts that yielded the amplified TCR beta CDR3 regions. TCR CDR3 underwent first-round RT-PCR with the HTBI primer set. TCRdb fed the multiplex PCR reads into MiXCR, producing one record per CDR3 protein. In the table there are hundreds of thousands of distinct CDR3 sequences, about a sixth of which are singletons. The sequenced material came from blood. The receptor set was obtained from a woman aged 40-49 years with Graves' ophthalmopathy.

The rearrangement joins TRBV6-1 to TRBJ1-3; D gene uncertain. The CDR3 loop spans 15 amino acids. Germline assignment: CDR1 MNHNS and CDR2 SASEGT. The V gene lost 6 bases and the J gene lost 4 bases, with 16 bases spanning the gap. The CDR3 nucleotides read TGTGCCAGCAGGGACCGGGCGGTTCCAGGAAACACCATATATTTT. Residues: CASRDRAVPGNTIYF.

In its sample, this clonotype was seen once. V gene TRBV6-1 combines with J gene TRBJ1-2; no definite D call. The V gene's germline CDR1 is MNHNS and CDR2 SASEGT. The V end was cut by 6 bases, the J end by 1 base, with 12 bases between. This CDR3 comprises 14 residues. Here the CDR3 DNA reads TGTGCCAGCAGGGGAACTTTCGGTAACTATGGCTACACCTTC. Translating gives CASRGTFGNYGYTF.

To note about this clonotype: Its ends do not fully match the called genes, so a read error is possible. V usage is TRBV6-1 and J usage is TRBJ1-1; TRBD1 matches 7 bases. Germline V lookup: CDR1 MNHNS, CDR2 SASEGT. This CDR3 has 13 amino acids. The CDR3 DNA is TGTGCCAGCAGTACTCCTCCGGGACAGTTGTTTCTCTTT. Its protein is CASSTPPGQLFLF.

V is TRBV9 and J is TRBJ2-3; D unresolved. The CDR3 is 13 amino acids. Per germline, CDR1 SGDLS and CDR2 YYNGEE. Trimming shortened V by 3 bases and J by 5 bases, and 10 bases separated the two germline ends. CDR3 nucleotides: TGTGCCAGCAGCGCCTCCTGGGGAGATACGCAGTATTTT. This codes for CASSASWGDTQYF.

The chain links TRBV5-1 to TRBJ1-3, with 8 bases lining up with TRBD1. The CDR3 length is 13 residues. CDR1 SGHRS and CDR2 YFSETQ come from the germline V gene. The junction had 6 bases not matched to a gene; V was cut back by 4 bases and J by 9 bases. CDR3 sequence (DNA): TGCGCCAGCAGCGCCGGACAGGGAGGCACCATATATTTT. Translated, it gives CASSAGQGGTIYF.

V usage is TRBV3-1 and J usage is TRBJ2-1; D unclear. V was trimmed by 1 base and J by 4 bases, leaving 5 bases between them. The CDR3 runs to 13 residues. Germline CDR1 LGHDT, CDR2 YNNKEL (reference sequence). In DNA, the CDR3 is TGTGCCAGCAGCCAAGCCGAATACAATGAGCAGTTCTTC. Translated, it gives CASSQAEYNEQFF.

This clonotype was counted at least ten times. The rearrangement uses TRBV20-1 and TRBJ1-5; 8 nucleotides agree with TRBD1. Trimming at V came to 3 bases and at J to 4 bases, leaving 5 bases not matched to a gene. The germline CDR1 and CDR2 sequences are DFQATT and SNEGSKA (reference sequence). CDR3 size: 14 residues. This CDR3 is CSARDRAVNQPQHF. CDR3 nucleotide sequence: TGCAGTGCTAGGGACAGGGCCGTTAATCAGCCCCAGCATTTT.

This clonotype was seen a single time. A read error is possible here, since a much larger clone lies one base away. The chain employs TRBV28 and TRBJ2-4; D perhaps matches TRBD1 (6 bases). Per the germline V gene, CDR1 is MDHEN and CDR2 is SYDVKM. The V gene lost 8 bases and the J gene lost 5 bases, with 13 bases spanning the gap. The CDR3 extends over 13 amino acids. The CDR3 DNA reads as TGTGCCAGCCAGGACAGCGCCGAAAACATTCAGTACTTC. Translating it yields CASQDSAENIQYF.

This clonotype showed up many times. The chain joins TRBV3-1 to TRBJ1-1, with a tentative D call TRBD1 (6 bases). The germline V gene encodes CDR1 LGHDT and CDR2 YNNKEL (reference sequence). The CDR3 totals 14 residues. With 2 bases removed from V and 4 bases from J, the gap between germline ends came to 11 bases. CDR3 sequence: CASSQRGGSTEAFF. The CDR3 nucleotides are TGTGCCAGCAGCCAACGGGGGGGCAGCACTGAAGCTTTCTTT. The whole variable domain, remainder taken from reference TRBV3-1 and TRBJ1-1, is DTAVSQTPKYLVTQMGNDKSIKCEQNLGHDTMYWYKQDSKKFLKIMFSYNNKELIINETVPNRFSPKSPDKAHLNLHINSLELGDSAVYFCASSQRGGSTEAFFGQGTRLTVV.

This clonotype was seen ten or more times. The chain's CDR3 is CAWSVDGATGNTIYF. In DNA form, the CDR3 reads TGTGCCTGGAGTGTCGATGGTGCCACCGGAAACACCATATATTTT. The chain uses TRBV30 and TRBJ1-3, with D unresolved. Germline V gives CDR1 GTSNPN, CDR2 SVGIG (reference sequence). CDR3 size: 15 residues. Trimming removed 0 bases at V and 4 bases at J, with 13 bases between.

To note about this clonotype: This may come from a read error, since a much larger clone is one base off. This chain joins TRBV3-1 and TRBJ2-5, with a weak D call TRBD2 (5 bases). The V gene lost 3 bases and the J gene lost 3 bases, with 17 bases spanning the gap. This CDR3 spans 16 amino acids. The germline V gene has CDR1 LGHDT and CDR2 YNNKEL (reference sequence). This chain's CDR3 is CASSQGLLGGKETQYF. The CDR3 DNA reads TGTGCCAGCAGCCAGGGATTACTAGGCGGAAAAGAGACCCAGTACTTC.

The chain links TRBV6-2 or TRBV6-3 to TRBJ2-1; D assignment may be TRBD1 or TRBD2 (5 bases each). Germline-derived CDR1 and CDR2 are MNHEY and SVGEGT. Trimming took 6 bases from V and 3 from J, leaving 15 bases between them. CDR3 length: 15 amino acids. Written as DNA, the CDR3 is TGTGCCAGCAGCCTGGAGGACACCTTCTACAATGAGCAGTTCTTC. Amino acids: CASSLEDTFYNEQFF.

The sample holds many counts of this clonotype. The chain couples TRBV27 to TRBJ1-1; perhaps TRBD1 as D (6 bases). This CDR3 contains 17 residues. The V gene lost 7 bases and the J gene lost 1 base, with 22 bases spanning the gap. Germline lookup yields CDR1 MNHEY and CDR2 SMNVEV (reference sequence). Here the CDR3 reads CASKASTVRGGNTEAFF. CDR3 DNA: TGTGCCAGCAAAGCCTCTACGGTTCGAGGGGGGAACACTGAAGCTTTCTTT.

This clonotype showed up many times. The rearrangement links TRBV6-2 or TRBV6-3 to TRBJ2-3, with D maybe TRBD1 (6 bases). Germline values: CDR1 MNHEY, CDR2 SVGEGT. V gave up 6 bases and J gave up 4 bases, with 17 bases separating them. The CDR3 loop spans 15 amino acids. The CDR3, as DNA: TGTGCCAGCAGAAATGGGGGCCTATCTTCAGATACGCAGTATTTT. As protein: CASRNGGLSSDTQYF.

This clonotype has at least ten counts. The chain has TRBV5-1 and TRBJ2-1; 8 nucleotides match TRBD2. Germline CDR1 and CDR2: SGHRS and YFSETQ. The J segment lost 4 bases and the V segment lost 4 bases, leaving 7 bases of the junction unmatched. The CDR3 has 15 amino acids. The CDR3 loop is CASSLTAGGYNEQFF. DNA for the CDR3: TGCGCCAGCAGCCTCACGGCGGGAGGATACAATGAGCAGTTCTTC.

This clonotype was counted a few times. The J gene is TRBJ2-5, the V gene TRBV11-2; 12 bases line up with TRBD2. Germline loops: CDR1 SGHAT, CDR2 FQNNGV. The CDR3 covers 17 residues. Trimming at V came to 1 base and at J to 2 bases, leaving 5 bases not matched to a gene. In DNA, the CDR3 is TGTGCCAGCAGCTTAGGCGGTGGACTAGCGGGACAAGAGACCCAGTACTTC. Translation: CASSLGGGLAGQETQYF.

This clonotype was recorded once. The chain joins TRBV11-2 to TRBJ2-3, with 10 bases lining up with TRBD2. The CDR3 is 16 amino acids. Germline V CDR1 and CDR2: SGHAT, FQNNGV. V was pared by 1 base and J by 5 bases, with 6 bases of the junction left unmatched. CDR3 coding DNA: TGTGCCAGCAGCTTAGGGAGAGCGGGAGGGTTAGATACGCAGTATTTT. Its translation is CASSLGRAGGLDTQYF.

This clonotype showed up many times. The V gene is TRBV5-1, the J gene TRBJ1-6, with D possibly TRBD1 on 5 matching bases. CDR3 length equals 15 residues. Trimming took off 4 bases at V and 10 bases at J, with 18 bases between the two ends. Germline-derived CDR1 and CDR2 are SGHRS and YFSETQ. The CDR3 spells CASSPDGGGGSPLHF. Here the CDR3 DNA reads TGCGCCAGCAGCCCCGATGGGGGAGGTGGATCACCCCTCCACTTT.

This clonotype was detected a few times. V is TRBV7-2 and J is TRBJ1-4; D ambiguous. Germline V gives CDR1 SGHTA, CDR2 FQGNSA. The germline V and J ends were trimmed by 2 bases and 5 bases, with 9 bases remaining between them. CDR3 length: 14 residues. The DNA for the CDR3 is TGTGCCAGCAGCTTAAATCTTCGGAATGAAAAACTGTTTTTT. Amino acids: CASSLNLRNEKLFF.

This clonotype occurred many times. This chain joins TRBV18 and TRBJ2-7, with TRBD1 matching over 8 bases. The germline V gene encodes CDR1 KGHSH and CDR2 LQKENI. The CDR3 runs 16 residues. V shed 0 bases and J 4 bases; nucleotides not matched to a gene: 8. The CDR3 nucleotides read TGTGCCAGCTCACCACCCCACCCGGGACAGGCTTACGAGCAGTACTTC. This encodes CASSPPHPGQAYEQYF.

Concerning this clonotype: Possible read error: a much larger clone is one base away. The V and J genes are TRBV6-1 and TRBJ1-6; D is uncertain. V lost 8 bases, J lost 6 bases, and 14 bases lay in between. CDR1 is MNHNS and CDR2 is SASEGT in the germline V gene. This CDR3 has 14 residues. CDR3 nucleotide sequence: TGTGCCAGCGGCAGAGTCAAGATTAATTCACCCCTCCACTTT. Encoded protein: CASGRVKINSPLHF.

This clonotype showed up many times. The chain combines TRBV18 with TRBJ1-1; D gene uncertain. The germline V gene encodes CDR1 KGHSH and CDR2 LQKENI. This CDR3 spans 14 amino acids. With 5 bases removed from V and 1 base from J, the gap between germline ends came to 11 bases. Here the CDR3 reads CASSITDPNTEAFF. CDR3 DNA sequence: TGTGCCAGCTCAATAACAGACCCGAACACTGAAGCTTTCTTT.

This clonotype has just a few counts. The V and J genes are TRBV6-1 and TRBJ2-7; 7 bases map to TRBD1. Germline lookup yields CDR1 MNHNS and CDR2 SASEGT. V was pared by 6 bases and J by 2 bases, with 7 bases of the junction left unmatched. The CDR3 is 14 amino acids. The DNA of the CDR3 is TGTGCCAGCAGGGCACCGGGACAGACCTACGAGCAGTACTTC. It encodes CASRAPGQTYEQYF.

The genes are TRBV7-6 and TRBJ2-7; the match to TRBD1 covers 10 bases. V lost 5 bases to trimming and J lost 2 bases; unmatched junction nucleotides: 6. Looked up from germline, CDR1 is SGHVS and CDR2 is FNYEAQ. The CDR3 covers 15 residues. The CDR3 loop reads CASSQGDRGPYEQYF. The CDR3 coding sequence is TGTGCCAGCAGCCAAGGGGACAGGGGTCCCTACGAGCAGTACTTC.

This clonotype was seen a handful of times. A single base separates this from a much larger clone, so it may be a read error. The chain links TRBV28 to TRBJ2-7; D is undetermined. From germline, CDR1 is MDHEN and CDR2 SYDVKM. The CDR3 contains 15 residues. The germline V and J ends were trimmed by 5 bases and 2 bases, with 16 bases remaining between them. The CDR3 coding sequence is TGTGCCAGCAGTGAAAGCTGCTCGGCCGCCTACGAGCAGTACTTC. It encodes CASSESCSAAYEQYF.

This clonotype was counted only a few times. The rearrangement uses TRBV20-1 and TRBJ2-5; D remains unclear. V was cut by 5 bases and J by 6 bases, with 13 bases left in between. This CDR3 has 12 amino acids. CDR1 and CDR2 (germline): DFQATT, SNEGSKA (reference sequence). The CDR3 sequence: CSASDASKTQYF. The CDR3 bases are TGCAGTGCTTCGGACGCGTCAAAGACCCAGTACTTC.

V is TRBV15 and J is TRBJ1-3; TRBD1 agrees at 8 bases. The CDR3 has 13 residues. CDR1 and CDR2 (germline): LNHNV, YYDKDF (reference sequence). Trimming took 5 bases from V and 4 from J; bases not matched to a gene: 1. Written as DNA, the CDR3 is TGTGCCACCAGCCGACAGGGGGGAAACACCATATATTTT. As protein: CATSRQGGNTIYF.

This clonotype appeared many times. This chain uses TRBV4-1 with TRBJ1-1; D is ambiguous. Germline V CDR1 and CDR2: MGHRA, YSYEKL. The CDR3 covers 15 residues. Deletions cut 2 bases from V and 2 bases from J, with 12 bases between. CDR3 residues: CASSQSSTVNTEAFF. The DNA of the CDR3 is TGCGCCAGCAGCCAAAGTAGTACGGTAAACACTGAAGCTTTCTTT.

This clonotype was observed at least ten times. The chain is built from TRBV19 and TRBJ1-1; D possibly corresponds to TRBD1 (5 bases). The CDR3 covers 14 residues. The germline V gene encodes CDR1 LNHDA and CDR2 SQIVND (reference sequence). V shed 4 bases and J shed 0 bases, with 9 bases lying between them. The CDR3 DNA reads as TGTGCCAGTAGTAAAGGGACGGTGAACACTGAAGCTTTCTTT. This encodes CASSKGTVNTEAFF.

This clonotype was found a few times. J is TRBJ1-2 and V is TRBV6-1, with D possibly being TRBD1 (6 bases). Germline V gene lookup returns CDR1 MNHNS and CDR2 SASEGT. This CDR3 comprises 13 residues. Trimming cost V 6 bases and J 7 bases, with 15 bases left between them. CDR3 sequence (DNA): TGTGCCAGCAGCCTCGACAGGCTACTTGGCTACACCTTC. It encodes CASSLDRLLGYTF.

The rearrangement links TRBV6-1 to TRBJ1-4, with a tentative D call TRBD1 (6 bases). CDR1 and CDR2 (germline): MNHNS, SASEGT. The CDR3 is 20 amino acids. Trimming shortened V by 6 bases and J by 0 bases, and 26 bases separated the two germline ends. The CDR3 nucleotides read TGTGCCAGCAGCCGATCGACTTTGGGACAATGGCAAGCAACTAATGAAAAACTGTTTTTT. It yields the protein CASSRSTLGQWQATNEKLFF.